This T cell receptor (beta chain) derives from a study of blood T cell repertoires in COVID-19 (dated by TCRdb to between 2020 and 2021). Context from the whole study: Collaborator samples came from the United States, Italy and Spain and covered acute and convalescent phases of COVID-19. The prospective study material was composed of cDNA or gDNA derived from T cells, B-cell-depleted T cells, or PBMCs. Where available, HLA class I and class II types were obtained from metadata supplied by the sample provider rather than from assay-based typing. The samples were drawn from the first 160 participants of the ongoing ImmuneRACE study and from 950 to 1,500 subjects provided by 6 global collaborators. Nearly every sample came with metadata listing a de-identified subject ID, COVID-19 status, age in years and sex. Deeply sampled blood TCRbeta repertoires from subjects exposed to, actively infected with, or recovered from COVID-19 were included in the dataset. The repertoires were made available in a free public database intended to serve as a resource for research on the immune response to SARS-CoV-2. Study-wide findings and limitations: Clinical and demographic metadata were provided uncurated, with the amount varying by source and participant.

As to this clone: Its antigen target is currently unknown. No base qualities exist here, and no much larger clone lies one base off it.

The collaborating institutions used their own protocols to collect whole blood in K2EDTA tubes. For TCRbeta analysis, collaborator samples were shipped as frozen whole blood, as isolated PBMCs, or as DNA extracted from either sample type. TCRbeta CDR3 regions were amplified from genomic DNA by means of the immunoSEQ Assay, a bias-controlled multiplex PCR. Per the source publication's procedure: Within the assay, amplification of reference gene primers was used to estimate how many nucleated cells each sample contained. To quantify the absolute abundance of each unique TCRbeta CDR3 rearrangement, sequence reads were collapsed and filtered. Productive Simpson clonality was computed per sample as the square root of Simpson's diversity index over productive rearrangements. The table comes from immuneACCESS by way of TCRdb, which keeps in-frame sequences with V and J called. Part of the clones is missing from these tables; in studies checked, under half for an unresolved V gene and the rest for unknown reasons. Clone size and the V and J calls come from that table; the DNA yielded D and trimming. The sample table records over 300,000 clones; more than 70% of these occur just once. The ten largest clonotypes hold around 1.2% of the sample.

Counted from cysteine to phenylalanine, this CDR3 has 14 amino acids. Only the CDR3 part of the read is kept: 42 bases, read in frame from the first base. Sequences GTSNPN (CDR1) and SVGIG (CDR2) are obtained from the germline V gene (reference sequence). V lost 3 bases and J lost 6 bases, and the count of bases not matched to a germline gene is 10. The V and J segments used are TRBV30 and TRBJ1-1; 7 central bases correspond to TRBD1. The clonotype was recovered from a man between 35 and 55 years old with acute or convalescent COVID-19. Sequencing was carried out using peripheral blood. The sequenced DNA: TGTGCCTGGAGCGATACAGGGGTACTCTCTGAAGCTTTCTTT. The resulting protein is CAWSDTGVLSEAFF.